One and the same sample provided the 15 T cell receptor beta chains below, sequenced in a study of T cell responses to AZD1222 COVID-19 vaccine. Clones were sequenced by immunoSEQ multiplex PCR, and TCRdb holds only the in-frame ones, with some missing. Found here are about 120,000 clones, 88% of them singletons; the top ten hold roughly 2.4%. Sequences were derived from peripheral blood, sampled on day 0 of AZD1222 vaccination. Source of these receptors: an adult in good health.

The CDR3 reads CASSPKQAISSGANVLTF. The CDR3 nucleotides read TGTGCCAGCAGCCCCAAGCAAGCGATTAGCTCTGGGGCCAACGTCCTGACTTTC. This chain joins TRBV3-1 (or the pseudogene TRBV3-2) and TRBJ2-6; no clear D gene. CDR1 LGHDT and CDR2 YNNKEL come from the germline V gene (reference sequence). Trimming took 4 bases from V and 0 from J, leaving 16 bases between them. This CDR3 contains 18 residues.

In DNA form, the CDR3 reads TGTGCCAGCAGCGGAAACACCGGGGAGCTGTTTTTT. Translated, it gives CASSGNTGELFF. The chain combines TRBV9 with TRBJ2-2; D gene uncertain. The V gene lost 3 bases and the J gene lost 2 bases, with 2 bases spanning the gap. CDR1 is SGDLS and CDR2 is YYNGEE in the germline V gene. This CDR3 region has 12 residues.

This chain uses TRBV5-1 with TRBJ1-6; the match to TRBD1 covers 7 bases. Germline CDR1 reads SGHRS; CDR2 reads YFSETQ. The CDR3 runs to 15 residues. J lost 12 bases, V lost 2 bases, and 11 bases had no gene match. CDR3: CASSLGMEGAVPLHF. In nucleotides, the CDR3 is TGCGCCAGCAGCTTAGGAATGGAGGGGGCCGTACCCCTCCACTTT.

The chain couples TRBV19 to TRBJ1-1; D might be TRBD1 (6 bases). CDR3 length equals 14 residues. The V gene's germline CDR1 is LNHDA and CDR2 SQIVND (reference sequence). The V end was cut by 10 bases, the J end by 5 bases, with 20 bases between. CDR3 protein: CATSGTRRGTEAFF. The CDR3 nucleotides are TGTGCCACCTCGGGGACACGGCGAGGGACTGAAGCTTTCTTT. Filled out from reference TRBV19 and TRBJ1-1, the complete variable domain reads DGGITQSPKYLFRKEGQNVTLSCEQNLNHDAMYWYRQDPGQGLRLIYYSQIVNDFQKGDIAEGYSVSREKKESFPLTVTSAQKNPTAFYLCATSGTRRGTEAFFGQGTRLTVV.

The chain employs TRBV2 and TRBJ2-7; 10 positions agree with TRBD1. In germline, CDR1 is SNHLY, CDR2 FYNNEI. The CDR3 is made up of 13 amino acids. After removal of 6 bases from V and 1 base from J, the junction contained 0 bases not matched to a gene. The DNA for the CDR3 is TGTGCCAGCAGGGGACAGGGGTCCTACGAGCAGTACTTC. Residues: CASRGQGSYEQYF.

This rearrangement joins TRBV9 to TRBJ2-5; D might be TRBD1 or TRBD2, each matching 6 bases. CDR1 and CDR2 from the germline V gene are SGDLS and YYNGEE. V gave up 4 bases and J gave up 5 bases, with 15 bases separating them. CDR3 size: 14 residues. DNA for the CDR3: TGTGCCAGCAGCCCTAGGGGGGCCGGGGAGACCCAGTACTTC. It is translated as CASSPRGAGETQYF.

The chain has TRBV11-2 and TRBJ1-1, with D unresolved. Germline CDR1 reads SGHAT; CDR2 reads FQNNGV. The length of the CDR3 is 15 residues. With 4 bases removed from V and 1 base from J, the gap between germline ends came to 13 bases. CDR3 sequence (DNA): TGTGCCAGCAGCTCCCGAAGGCGACCGAACACTGAAGCTTTCTTT. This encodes CASSSRRRPNTEAFF.

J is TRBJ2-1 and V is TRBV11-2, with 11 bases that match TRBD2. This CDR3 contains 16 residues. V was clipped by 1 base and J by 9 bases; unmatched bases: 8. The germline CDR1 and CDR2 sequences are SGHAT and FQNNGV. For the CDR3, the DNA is TGTGCCAGCAGCTTAGCGATAGCGGGAGGGCGGGCTGAGCAGTTCTTC. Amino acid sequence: CASSLAIAGGRAEQFF. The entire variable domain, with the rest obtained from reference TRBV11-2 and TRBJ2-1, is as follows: EAGVAQSPRYKIIEKRQSVAFWCNPISGHATLYWYQQILGQGPKLLIQFQNNGVVDDSQLPKDRFSAERLKGVDSTLKIQPAKLEDSAVYLCASSLAIAGGRAEQFFGPGTRLTVL.

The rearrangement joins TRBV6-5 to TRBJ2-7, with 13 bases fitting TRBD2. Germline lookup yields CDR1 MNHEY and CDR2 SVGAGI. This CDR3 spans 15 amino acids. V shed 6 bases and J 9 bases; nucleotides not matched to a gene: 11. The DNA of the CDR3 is TGTGCCAGCAGAAGGGGGACTAGCGGGGCGTGGGGGCAGTACTTC. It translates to CASRRGTSGAWGQYF.

CDR3: CASRASGGGTRNGYTF. CDR3 in DNA: TGTGCCAGTAGAGCCTCGGGGGGCGGGACACGGAATGGCTACACCTTC. The chain links TRBV19 to TRBJ1-2, with TRBD1 as a possible D gene (6 bases). The V end lost 6 bases, the J end lost 6 bases, and 23 bases lay between the germline ends. Germline CDR1 is LNHDA and CDR2 is SQIVND (reference sequence). CDR3 length: 16 amino acids.

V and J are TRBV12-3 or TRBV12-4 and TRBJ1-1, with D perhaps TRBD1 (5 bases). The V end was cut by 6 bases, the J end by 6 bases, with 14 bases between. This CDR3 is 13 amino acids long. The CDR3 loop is CASSLTGGAEAFF. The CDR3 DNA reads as TGTGCCAGCAGCCTAACAGGAGGGGCTGAAGCTTTCTTT.

DNA of the CDR3: TGTGCCAGCAGCCCCGTTGGGGGGGCCGGGAATGAGCAGTTCTTC. Protein sequence: CASSPVGGAGNEQFF. This chain joins TRBV9 and TRBJ2-1, with D perhaps matching TRBD2 (7 bases). Germline V CDR1 and CDR2: SGDLS, YYNGEE. The CDR3 totals 15 residues. Trimming removed 4 bases from V and 7 bases from J, with 18 bases in between.

CDR3 sequence: CASSPGARHTDTQYF. For the CDR3, the DNA is TGTGCCAGCAGCCCAGGGGCTAGGCACACAGATACGCAGTATTTT. The chain couples TRBV6-6 to TRBJ2-3; a possible D gene is TRBD1 (6 bases). The germline V and J ends were trimmed by 6 bases and 2 bases, with 15 bases remaining between them. CDR1 is MNHNY, CDR2 SVGAGI, per germline (reference sequence). This CDR3 has 15 residues.

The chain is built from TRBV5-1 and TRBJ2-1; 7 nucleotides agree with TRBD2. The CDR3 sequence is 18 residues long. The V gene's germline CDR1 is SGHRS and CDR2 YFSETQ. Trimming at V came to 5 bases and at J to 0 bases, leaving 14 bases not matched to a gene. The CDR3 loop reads CASRRDYSTLSSYNEQFF. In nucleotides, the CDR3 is TGCGCCAGCAGAAGGGACTACTCCACTCTCAGCTCCTACAATGAGCAGTTCTTC.

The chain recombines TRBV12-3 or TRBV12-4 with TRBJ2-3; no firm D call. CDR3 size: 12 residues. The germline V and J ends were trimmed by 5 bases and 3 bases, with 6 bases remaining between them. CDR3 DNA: TGTGCCAGCAGTATAAGAACAGATACGCAGTATTTT. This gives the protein CASSIRTDTQYF.